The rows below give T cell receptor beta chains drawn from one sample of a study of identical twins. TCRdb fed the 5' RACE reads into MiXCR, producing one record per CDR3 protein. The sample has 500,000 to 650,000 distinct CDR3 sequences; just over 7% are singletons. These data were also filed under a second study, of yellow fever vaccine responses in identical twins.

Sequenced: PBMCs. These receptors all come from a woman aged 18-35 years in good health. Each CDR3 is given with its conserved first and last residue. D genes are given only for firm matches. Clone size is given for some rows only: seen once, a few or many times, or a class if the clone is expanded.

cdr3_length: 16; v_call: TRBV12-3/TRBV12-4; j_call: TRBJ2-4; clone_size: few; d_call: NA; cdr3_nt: TGTGCCAGCAGTTTAACCCCAGGGTGGGCCAAAAACATTCAGTACTTC; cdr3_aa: CASSLTPGWAKNIQYF
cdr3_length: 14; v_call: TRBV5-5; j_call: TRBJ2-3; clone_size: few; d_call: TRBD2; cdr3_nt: TGTGCCATGAGCACGGGACTAGCCTCGGATACGCAGTATTTT; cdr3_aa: CAMSTGLASDTQYF
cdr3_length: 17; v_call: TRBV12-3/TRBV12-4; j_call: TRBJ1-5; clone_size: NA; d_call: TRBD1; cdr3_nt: TGTGCCAGCAGTTTGAGGACAGGGGGGCGAAGCAATCAGCCCCAGCATTTT; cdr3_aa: CASSLRTGGRSNQPQHF
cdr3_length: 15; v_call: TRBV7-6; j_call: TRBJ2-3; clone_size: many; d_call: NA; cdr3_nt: TGTGCCAGCAGCTTAGCGCAGGGGAGCACAGATACGCAGTATTTT; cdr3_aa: CASSLAQGSTDTQYF
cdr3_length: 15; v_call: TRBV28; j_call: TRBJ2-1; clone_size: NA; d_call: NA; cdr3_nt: TGTGCCAGCAGTTTTAAGCGGAACACCTACAATGAGCAGTTCTTC; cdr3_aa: CASSFKRNTYNEQFF
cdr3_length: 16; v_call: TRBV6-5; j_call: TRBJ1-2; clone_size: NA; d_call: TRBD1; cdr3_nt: TGTGCCAGCAGTTACTCGACACAGGGGGTTTCAGATGGCTACACCTTC; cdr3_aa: CASSYSTQGVSDGYTF
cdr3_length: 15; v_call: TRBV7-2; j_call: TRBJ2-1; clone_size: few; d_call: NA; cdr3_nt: TGTGCCAGCAGCGTTACAAGATCTCGAATGCGGAAGCAGTTCTTC; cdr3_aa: CASSVTRSRMRKQFF
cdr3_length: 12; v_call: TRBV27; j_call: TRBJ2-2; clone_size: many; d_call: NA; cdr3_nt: TGTGCCAGCAGTTTGTACACCGGGGAGCTGTTTTTT; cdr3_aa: CASSLYTGELFF
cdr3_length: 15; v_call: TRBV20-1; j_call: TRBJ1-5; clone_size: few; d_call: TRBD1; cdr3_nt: TGCAGTGCCCGAGGGAACACAGGGGGCAATCAGCCCCAGCATTTT; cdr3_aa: CSARGNTGGNQPQHF
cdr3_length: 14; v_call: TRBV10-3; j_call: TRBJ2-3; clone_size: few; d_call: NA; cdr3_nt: TGTGCCATCAAACGAGGGATCCCGACAGATACGCAGTATTTT; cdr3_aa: CAIKRGIPTDTQYF
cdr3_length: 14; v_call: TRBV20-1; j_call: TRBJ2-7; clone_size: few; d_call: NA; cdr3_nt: TGCAGTGCAACTGGACAGACGGATTCCTACGAGCAGTACTTC; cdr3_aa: CSATGQTDSYEQYF
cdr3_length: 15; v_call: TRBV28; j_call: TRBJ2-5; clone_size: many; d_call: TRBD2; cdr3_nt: TGTGCCAGCACCTTCCTAGCGGGGTCGCCAGAGACCCAGTACTTC; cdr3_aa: CASTFLAGSPETQYF
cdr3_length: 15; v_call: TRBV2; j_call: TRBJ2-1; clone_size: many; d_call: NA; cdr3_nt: TGTGCCAGCAGGTTGCCGACGAGCTCCTACAATGAGCAGTTCTTC; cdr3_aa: CASRLPTSSYNEQFF
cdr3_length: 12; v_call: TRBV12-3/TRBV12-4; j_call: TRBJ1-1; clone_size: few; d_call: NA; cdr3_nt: TGTGCCAGCACTCCCGGAGAGGTCGCGGCTTTCTTT; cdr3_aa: CASTPGEVAAFF
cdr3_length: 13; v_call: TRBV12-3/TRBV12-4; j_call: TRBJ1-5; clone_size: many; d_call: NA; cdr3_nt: TGTGCCAGCAGCTCCCGGGTCGAAGAGCCCCAGCATTTT; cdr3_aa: CASSSRVEEPQHF
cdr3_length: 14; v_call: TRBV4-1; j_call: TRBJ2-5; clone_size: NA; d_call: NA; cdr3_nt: TGCGCCAGCAGCCAAGAGGCGCTAGCGGAGACCCAGTACTTC; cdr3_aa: CASSQEALAETQYF
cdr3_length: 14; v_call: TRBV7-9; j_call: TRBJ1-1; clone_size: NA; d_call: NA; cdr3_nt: TGTGCCAGCAGCTTAATGGGAGAGGGCACTGAAGCTTTCTTT; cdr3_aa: CASSLMGEGTEAFF
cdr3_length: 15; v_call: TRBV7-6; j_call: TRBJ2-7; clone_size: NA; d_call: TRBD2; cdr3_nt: TGTGCCAGCAGCCCTCTCGGCGGGAGTGTATACGAGCAGTACTTC; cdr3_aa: CASSPLGGSVYEQYF
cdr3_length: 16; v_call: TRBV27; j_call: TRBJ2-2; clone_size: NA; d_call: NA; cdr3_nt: TGTGCCAGCAGTTTACAGGGGAGGACGGGCACCGGGGAGCTGTTTTTT; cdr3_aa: CASSLQGRTGTGELFF
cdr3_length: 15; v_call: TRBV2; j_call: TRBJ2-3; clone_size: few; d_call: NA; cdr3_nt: TGTGCCCCCTACCTACAGGACCCAGCAACAGATACGCAGTATTTT; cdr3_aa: CAPYLQDPATDTQYF
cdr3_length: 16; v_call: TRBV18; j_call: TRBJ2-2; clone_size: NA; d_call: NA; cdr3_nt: TGTGCCAGCTCACCAGTCGGGGGTTTCGACACCGGGGAGCTGTTTTTT; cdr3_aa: CASSPVGGFDTGELFF
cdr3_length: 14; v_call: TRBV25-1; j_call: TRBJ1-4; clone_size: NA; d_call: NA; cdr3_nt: TGTGCCAGCAGCGTGGGGGGTTTCAGTGAAAAACTGTTTTTT; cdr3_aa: CASSVGGFSEKLFF
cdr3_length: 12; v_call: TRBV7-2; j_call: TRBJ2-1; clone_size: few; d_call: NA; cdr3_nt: TGTGCCAGCAGCCGTGGCCAGGTCGAGCAGTTCTTC; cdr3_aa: CASSRGQVEQFF